A single TCR beta chain is shown here with its context. This CDR3 is built from 15 residues. Germline CDR1 SGHDN, CDR2 FVKESK. V lost 0 bases, J lost 7 bases, and 15 bases lay in between. Clones were read by immunoSEQ multiplex PCR, and TCRdb kept only the in-frame ones, dropping some. The sample lists 50,000 to 70,000 clones, 90% to 95% occurring once. The sample belongs to a study of T cell changes during pregnancy in multiple sclerosis. The sample consisted of peripheral blood, taken in the first trimester of pregnancy. The genes are TRBV14 and TRBJ1-1, with D maybe TRBD1 (6 bases). The sequence was collected from a female donor with multiple sclerosis, enrolled in a pregnancy study. The DNA for the CDR3 is TGTGCCAGCAGCCAAGAGGCGGCAGGGGCCCTTGAAGCTTTCTTT. Translated: CASSQEAAGALEAFF.